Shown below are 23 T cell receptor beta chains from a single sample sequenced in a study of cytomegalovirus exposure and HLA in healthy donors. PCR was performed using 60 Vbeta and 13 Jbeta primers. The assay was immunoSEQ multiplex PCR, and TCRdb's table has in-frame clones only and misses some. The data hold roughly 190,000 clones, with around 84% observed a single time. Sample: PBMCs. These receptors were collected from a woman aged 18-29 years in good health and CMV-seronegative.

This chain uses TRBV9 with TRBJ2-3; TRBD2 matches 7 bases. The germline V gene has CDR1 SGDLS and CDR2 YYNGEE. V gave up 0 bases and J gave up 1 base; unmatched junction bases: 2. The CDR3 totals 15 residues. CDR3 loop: CASSVGGSRTDTQYF. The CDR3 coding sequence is TGTGCCAGCAGCGTAGGCGGGAGCCGCACAGATACGCAGTATTTT.

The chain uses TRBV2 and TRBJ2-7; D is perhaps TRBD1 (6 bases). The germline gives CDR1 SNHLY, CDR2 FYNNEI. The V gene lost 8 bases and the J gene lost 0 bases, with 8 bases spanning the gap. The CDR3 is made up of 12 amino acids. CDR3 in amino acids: CASGDNSYEQYF. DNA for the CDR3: TGTGCCAGCGGGGACAACTCCTACGAGCAGTACTTC.

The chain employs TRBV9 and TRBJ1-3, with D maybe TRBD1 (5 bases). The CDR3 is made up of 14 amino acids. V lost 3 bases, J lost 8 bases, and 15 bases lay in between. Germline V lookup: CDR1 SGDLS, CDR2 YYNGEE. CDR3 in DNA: TGTGCCAGCAGCGCGTCGGAGGGGTCACACACCATATATTTT. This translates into CASSASEGSHTIYF.

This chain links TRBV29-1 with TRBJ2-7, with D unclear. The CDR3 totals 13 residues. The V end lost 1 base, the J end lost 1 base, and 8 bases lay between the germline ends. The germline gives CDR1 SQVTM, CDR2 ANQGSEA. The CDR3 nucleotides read TGCAGCGTTGAAGGCCTATCGTCCTACGAGCAGTACTTC. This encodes CSVEGLSSYEQYF.

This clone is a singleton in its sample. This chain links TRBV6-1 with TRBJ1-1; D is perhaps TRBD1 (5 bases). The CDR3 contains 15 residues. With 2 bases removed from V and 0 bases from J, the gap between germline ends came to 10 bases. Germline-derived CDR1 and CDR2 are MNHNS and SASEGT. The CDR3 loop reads CASSEQGAMNTEAFF. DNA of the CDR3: TGTGCCAGCAGTGAACAGGGCGCTATGAACACTGAAGCTTTCTTT.

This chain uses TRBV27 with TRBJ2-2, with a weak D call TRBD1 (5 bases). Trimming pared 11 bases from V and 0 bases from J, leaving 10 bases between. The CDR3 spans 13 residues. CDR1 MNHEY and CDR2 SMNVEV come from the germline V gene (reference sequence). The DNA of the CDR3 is TGTGCCTGTGGGGCCTCGAACACCGGGGAGCTGTTTTTT. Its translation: CACGASNTGELFF.

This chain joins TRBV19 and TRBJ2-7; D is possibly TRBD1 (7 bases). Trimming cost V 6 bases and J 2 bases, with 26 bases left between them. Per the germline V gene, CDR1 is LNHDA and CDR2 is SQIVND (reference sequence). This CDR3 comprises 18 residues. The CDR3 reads CASSPNWVWRGHTYEQYF. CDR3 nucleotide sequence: TGTGCCAGTAGCCCCAATTGGGTGTGGAGGGGGCATACCTACGAGCAGTACTTC.

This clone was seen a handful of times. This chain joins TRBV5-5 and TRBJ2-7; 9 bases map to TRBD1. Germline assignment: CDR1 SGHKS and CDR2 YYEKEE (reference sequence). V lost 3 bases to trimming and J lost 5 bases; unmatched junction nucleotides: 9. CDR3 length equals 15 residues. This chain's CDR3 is CASSWVGGQGDEQYF. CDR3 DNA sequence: TGTGCCAGCAGCTGGGTAGGGGGACAGGGAGACGAGCAGTACTTC.

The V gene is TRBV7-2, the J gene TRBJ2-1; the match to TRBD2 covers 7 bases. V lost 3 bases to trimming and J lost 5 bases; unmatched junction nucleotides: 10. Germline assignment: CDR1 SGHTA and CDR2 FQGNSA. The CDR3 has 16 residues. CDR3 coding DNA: TGTGCCAGCAGCTTGATGGCGGGAGTAAGTCACAATGAGCAGTTCTTC. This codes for CASSLMAGVSHNEQFF.

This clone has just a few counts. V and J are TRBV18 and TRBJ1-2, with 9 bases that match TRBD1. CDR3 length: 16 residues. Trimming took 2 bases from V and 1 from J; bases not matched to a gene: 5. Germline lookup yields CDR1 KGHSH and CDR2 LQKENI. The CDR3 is CASSPAWGQGNYGYTF. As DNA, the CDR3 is TGTGCCAGCTCACCAGCCTGGGGACAGGGTAACTATGGCTACACCTTC.

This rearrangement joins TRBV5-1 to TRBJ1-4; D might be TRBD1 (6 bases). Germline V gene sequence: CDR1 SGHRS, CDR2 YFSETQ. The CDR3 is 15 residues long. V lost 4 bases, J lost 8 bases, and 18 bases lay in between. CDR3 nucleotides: TGCGCCAGCAGCGCCGGCCTGGGGGCAAGGGAAAAACTGTTTTTT. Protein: CASSAGLGAREKLFF.

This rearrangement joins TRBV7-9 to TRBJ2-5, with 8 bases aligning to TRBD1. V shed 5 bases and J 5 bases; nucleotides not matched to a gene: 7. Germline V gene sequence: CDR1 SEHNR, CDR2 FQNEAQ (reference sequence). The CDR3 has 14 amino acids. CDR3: CASSPGTGEETQYF. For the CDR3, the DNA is TGTGCCAGCAGCCCAGGGACAGGCGAGGAGACCCAGTACTTC. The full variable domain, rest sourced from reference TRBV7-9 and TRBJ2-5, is DTGVSQNPRHKITKRGQNVTFRCDPISEHNRLYWYRQTLGQGPEFLTYFQNEAQLEKSRLLSDRFSAERPKGSFSTLEIQRTEQGDSAMYLCASSPGTGEETQYFGPGTRLLVL.

The CDR3, as DNA: TGTGCCAGCATCCAGAGCGGGACCTACAATGAGCAGTTCTTC. This codes for CASIQSGTYNEQFF. The chain recombines TRBV7-8 with TRBJ2-1; TRBD2 agrees at 7 bases. This CDR3 region has 14 residues. CDR1 and CDR2 (germline): SGHVS, FQNEAQ. J was trimmed by 2 bases and V by 7 bases; bases with no gene match: 5. Full variable domain (outside the CDR3, taken from reference TRBV7-8 and TRBJ2-1): GAGVSQSPRYKVAKRGQDVALRCDPISGHVSLFWYQQALGQGPEFLTYFQNEAQLDKSGLPSDRFFAERPEGSVSTLKIQRTQQEDSAVYLCASIQSGTYNEQFFGPGTRLTVL.

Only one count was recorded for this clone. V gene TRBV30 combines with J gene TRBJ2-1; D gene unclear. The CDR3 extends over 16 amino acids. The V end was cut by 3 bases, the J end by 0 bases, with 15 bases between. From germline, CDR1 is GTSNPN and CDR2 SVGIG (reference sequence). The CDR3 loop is CAWSRVGWSSYNEQFF. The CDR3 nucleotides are TGTGCCTGGAGCCGCGTAGGTTGGAGCTCCTACAATGAGCAGTTCTTC.

CDR3 sequence (DNA): TGTGCCAGCAGCTTAATCCCGGGTAGCGAGCAGTACTTC. It yields the protein CASSLIPGSEQYF. This rearrangement joins TRBV11-3 to TRBJ2-7, with no clear D. Germline V gives CDR1 SGHNT, CDR2 YENEEA. V was pared by 2 bases and J by 6 bases, with 11 bases between. The CDR3 runs to 13 residues.

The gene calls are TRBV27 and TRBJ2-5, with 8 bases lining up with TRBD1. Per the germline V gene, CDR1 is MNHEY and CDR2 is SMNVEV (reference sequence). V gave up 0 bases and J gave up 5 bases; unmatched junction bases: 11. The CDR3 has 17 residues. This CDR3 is CASSLSKIRGLGETQYF. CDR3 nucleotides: TGTGCCAGCAGTTTATCGAAGATCAGGGGGCTAGGGGAGACCCAGTACTTC.

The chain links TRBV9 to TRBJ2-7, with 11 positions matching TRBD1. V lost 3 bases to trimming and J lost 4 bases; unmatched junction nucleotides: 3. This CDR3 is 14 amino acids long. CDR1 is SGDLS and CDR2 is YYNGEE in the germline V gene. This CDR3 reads CASSGTGGAYEQYF. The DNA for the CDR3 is TGTGCCAGCAGCGGGACAGGGGGCGCATACGAGCAGTACTTC.

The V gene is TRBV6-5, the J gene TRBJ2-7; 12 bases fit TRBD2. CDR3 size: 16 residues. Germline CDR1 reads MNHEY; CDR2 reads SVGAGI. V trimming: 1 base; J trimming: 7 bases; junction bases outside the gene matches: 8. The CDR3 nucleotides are TGTGCCAGCAGTTACTACACTAGCGGGGGGCCTCGGGAGCAGTACTTC. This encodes CASSYYTSGGPREQYF.

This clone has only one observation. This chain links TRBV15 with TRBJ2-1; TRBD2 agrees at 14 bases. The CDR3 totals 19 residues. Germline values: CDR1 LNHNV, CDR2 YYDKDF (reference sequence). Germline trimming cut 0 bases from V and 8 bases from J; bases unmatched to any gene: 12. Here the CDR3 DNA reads TGTGCCACCAGCAGAGAAAGAGGGACCGGGACTAGCGGGAGCGATGAGCAGTTCTTC. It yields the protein CATSRERGTGTSGSDEQFF.

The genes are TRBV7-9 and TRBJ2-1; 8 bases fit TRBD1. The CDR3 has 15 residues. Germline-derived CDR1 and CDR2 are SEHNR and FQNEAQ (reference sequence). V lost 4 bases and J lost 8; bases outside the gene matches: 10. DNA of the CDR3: TGTGCCAGCAGCTCCGGAGCAGGGGGCTGGGATGAGCAGTTCTTC. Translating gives CASSSGAGGWDEQFF.

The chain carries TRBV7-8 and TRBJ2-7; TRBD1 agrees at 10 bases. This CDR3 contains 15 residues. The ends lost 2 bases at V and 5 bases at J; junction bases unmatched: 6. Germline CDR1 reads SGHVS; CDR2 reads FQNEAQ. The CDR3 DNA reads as TGTGCCAGCAGCTTACCCTTGACAGGGGGCAACGAGCAGTACTTC. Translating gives CASSLPLTGGNEQYF. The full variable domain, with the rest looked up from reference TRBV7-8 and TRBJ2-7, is GAGVSQSPRYKVAKRGQDVALRCDPISGHVSLFWYQQALGQGPEFLTYFQNEAQLDKSGLPSDRFFAERPEGSVSTLKIQRTQQEDSAVYLCASSLPLTGGNEQYFGPGTRLTVT.

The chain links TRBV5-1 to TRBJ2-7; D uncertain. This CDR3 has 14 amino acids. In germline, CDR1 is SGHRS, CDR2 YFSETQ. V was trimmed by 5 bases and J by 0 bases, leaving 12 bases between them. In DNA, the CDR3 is TGCGCCAGCAGTGCGGCTCCTGCCTCCTACGAGCAGTACTTC. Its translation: CASSAAPASYEQYF.

The CDR3 nucleotides are TGTGCCAGTAGTATGGGCGGGGCCAGCACAGATACGCAGTATTTT. It translates to CASSMGGASTDTQYF. The chain joins TRBV19 to TRBJ2-3; D might be TRBD2 (6 bases). Germline V gene lookup returns CDR1 LNHDA and CDR2 SQIVND (reference sequence). V was pared by 3 bases and J by 0 bases, with 10 bases between. The CDR3 totals 15 residues.